The sequence of this TCR beta chain was determined in a study of regulatory T cells in long-lasting Graves disease. Points from the study as a whole: Persistent patients shared 2,741 public clonotypes among themselves. Newly diagnosed patients shared fewer, at about 890.

Per germline, CDR1 LNHNV and CDR2 YYDKDF (reference sequence). This CDR3 has 14 residues. After removal of 8 bases from V and 10 bases from J, the junction contained 12 bases not matched to a gene. Regarding time point: persistent/refractory GD, antithyroid drugs over 5 years with positive TRAb. Generation of the TCR library employed RNA extracted from PBMCs. As collected, the peripheral blood samples measured 8 to 9 milliliters each and went into EDTA tubes. Arm-PCR of CDR3 regions with iRepertoire HTBI primers generated TCR beta libraries. In TCRdb, the multiplex PCR reads were re-called with MiXCR into one record per CDR3 protein. The repertoire holds 700,000 or so distinct CDR3 sequences, with roughly 30% as singletons. This clonotype turned up a few times. Its antigen remains unidentified.

Sequenced here: peripheral blood mononuclear cells (PBMCs), sampled when the disease was refractory, from a patient treated with antithyroid drugs. The chain has TRBV15 and TRBJ1-2; 11 positions match TRBD1. The TCR originated in a female donor with Graves disease. CDR3 coding DNA: TGTGCCACCGAGAGGACAGGGGGCGGCCAGGACTACACCTTC. It codes for CATERTGGGQDYTF.